Below, 21 T cell receptor beta chains from the same sample are listed, as sequenced in a study of early T cells in non-severe SARS-CoV-2 infection. TCRdb used MiXCR to reprocess the 5' RACE reads, holding one entry per CDR3 protein. The sample includes more than 90,000 distinct CDR3 sequences, around 10% seen only once; the top ten take 4.5% to 5.5%. Sequencing was done on a sample of whole blood. These receptors were collected from an adult who was a healthcare worker with PCR-confirmed SARS-CoV-2 infection or an uninfected control (not recorded which).

This clonotype has more than one count but fewer than ten. The genes are TRBV30 and TRBJ1-5; the match to TRBD1 covers 7 bases. There are 14 residues in the CDR3. The V and J ends lost 1 base and 2 bases, in that order; junction bases with no gene match: 2. Germline CDR1 reads GTSNPN; CDR2 reads SVGIG (reference sequence). CDR3 nucleotide sequence: TGTGCCTGGAGTGAGGGGGCTGGCAATCAGCCCCAGCATTTT. Protein product: CAWSEGAGNQPQHF. Based on the CDR3 plus reference TRBV30 and TRBJ1-5, the full variable domain is SQTIHQWPATLVQPVGSPLSLECTVEGTSNPNLYWYRQAAGRGLQLLFYSVGIGQISSEVPQNLSASRPQDRQFILSSKKLLLSDSGFYLCAWSEGAGNQPQHFGDGTRLSIL.

V is TRBV5-1 and J is TRBJ2-1; 12 nucleotides agree with TRBD2. The length of the CDR3 is 15 residues. V dropped 6 bases and J dropped 5; count of bases not matched to a gene: 6. The germline V gene has CDR1 SGHRS and CDR2 YFSETQ. In nucleotides, the CDR3 is TGCGCCAGCACCGTCGGACTAGCGGGAAACAATGAGCAGTTCTTC. Its protein is CASTVGLAGNNEQFF.

This clonotype has just a few counts. The chain combines TRBV29-1 with TRBJ2-7, with D possibly TRBD1 on 5 matching bases. This CDR3 contains 14 residues. Trimming pared 5 bases from V and 2 bases from J, leaving 16 bases between. CDR1 SQVTM and CDR2 ANQGSEA come from the germline V gene. CDR3 residues: CSVLPDKAPYEQYF. CDR3 nucleotides: TGCAGCGTTCTCCCGGACAAAGCCCCCTACGAGCAGTACTTC.

The chain is built from TRBV12-5 and TRBJ2-3, with 8 bases lining up with TRBD1. The V and J ends lost 7 bases and 0 bases, in that order; junction bases with no gene match: 12. The length of the CDR3 is 17 residues. CDR1 is LGHNT and CDR2 is FRNRAP in the germline V gene. CDR3 protein: CASEFGQGRPSTDTQYF. DNA of the CDR3: TGTGCTAGTGAATTTGGACAGGGCCGCCCTAGCACAGATACGCAGTATTTT.

This clonotype was seen a few times. The chain couples TRBV28 to TRBJ2-7; no firm D call. Between the trimmed V and J ends, which lost 5 bases and 0 bases, there was a span of 5 bases. The CDR3 is made up of 12 amino acids. In germline, CDR1 is MDHEN, CDR2 SYDVKM. The CDR3 DNA follows: TGTGCCAGCAGTCGACACTCCTACGAGCAGTACTTC. Translated: CASSRHSYEQYF.

This clonotype was observed many times. The CDR3 spells CASSVSSNQPQHF. DNA of the CDR3: TGTGCCAGTAGTGTATCTAGCAATCAGCCCCAGCATTTT. V gene TRBV19 combines with J gene TRBJ1-5; D is unresolved. V was clipped by 5 bases and J by 0 bases, with 5 bases between them. From germline, CDR1 is LNHDA and CDR2 SQIVND (reference sequence). CDR3 length: 13 amino acids.

This clonotype has at least ten counts. J is TRBJ2-1 and V is TRBV6-1, with TRBD2 matching over 10 bases. CDR1 is MNHNS and CDR2 is SASEGT in the germline V gene. J was trimmed by 7 bases and V by 7 bases; bases with no gene match: 7. This CDR3 contains 14 residues. CDR3 protein: CASTLAGVNNEQFF. The CDR3 nucleotides read TGTGCCAGCACCCTAGCGGGAGTTAATAATGAGCAGTTCTTC.

On this clonotype: Just one base apart from a much larger clone, this may be a read error. This chain links TRBV3-1 with TRBJ1-3; 9 bases line up with TRBD1. Germline V gene lookup returns CDR1 LGHDT and CDR2 YNNKEL (reference sequence). This CDR3 contains 14 residues. CDR3 DNA sequence: TGTGTCAGCAGCCGGACAGGGGACGGAAACACCATATATTTT. Its translation: CVSSRTGDGNTIYF.

The rearrangement uses TRBV5-1 and TRBJ2-4, with TRBD1 as a possible D gene (5 bases). The V and J ends lost 7 bases and 5 bases respectively, with 10 bases between them. The V gene's germline CDR1 is SGHRS and CDR2 YFSETQ. CDR3 length: 12 residues. CDR3 nucleotides: TGCGCCAGCCTTCTAGGGGAAAACATTCAGTACTTC. Amino acids: CASLLGENIQYF.

This chain's CDR3 is CASSQDYGEAFF. In nucleotides, the CDR3 is TGCGCCAGCAGCCAAGATTACGGTGAAGCTTTCTTT. The chain couples TRBV4-1 to TRBJ1-1; D gene ambiguous. The CDR3 is 12 amino acids. V lost 0 bases and J lost 7, with 6 bases in between. Germline assignment: CDR1 MGHRA and CDR2 YSYEKL.

The CDR3 reads CASSFWPGDTEAFF. DNA of the CDR3: TGTGCCAGCAGCTTCTGGCCTGGGGACACTGAAGCTTTCTTT. The chain links TRBV5-6 to TRBJ1-1; no clear D. The V and J ends lost 2 bases and 3 bases respectively, with 11 bases between them. This CDR3 is built from 14 residues. Germline assignment: CDR1 SGHDT and CDR2 YYEEEE.

This clonotype was found a few times. V gene TRBV18 combines with J gene TRBJ2-5; TRBD2 might be the D (6 bases). This CDR3 is built from 14 residues. Germline V gene lookup returns CDR1 KGHSH and CDR2 LQKENI. V lost 2 bases and J 3 bases, leaving 10 bases between the germline ends. CDR3 bases: TGTGCCAGCTCACCATCGGAGGGGAAAGAGACCCAGTACTTC. Protein sequence: CASSPSEGKETQYF.

This clonotype showed up just a few times. The chain joins TRBV7-8 to TRBJ1-2; possible D gene TRBD1, 5 bases. The ends were cut back, 1 base at V and 1 base at J, with 13 bases in the middle. The length of the CDR3 is 16 residues. Germline V gene sequence: CDR1 SGHVS, CDR2 FQNEAQ. This CDR3 reads CASSLDGAAGNYGYTF. As DNA, the CDR3 is TGTGCCAGCAGCTTAGACGGGGCTGCGGGTAACTATGGCTACACCTTC.

This clonotype was detected only a few times. The chain employs TRBV6-1 and TRBJ2-7; 7 bases fit TRBD2. The CDR3 extends over 14 amino acids. The ends lost 8 bases at V and 0 bases at J; junction bases unmatched: 7. CDR1 is MNHNS and CDR2 is SASEGT in the germline V gene. This CDR3 is CASSRGSSSYEQYF. The CDR3 DNA reads as TGTGCCAGCTCGCGGGGGTCGAGCTCCTACGAGCAGTACTTC.

The chain couples TRBV2 to TRBJ2-1; TRBD1 matches 8 bases. Germline CDR1 SNHLY, CDR2 FYNNEI. Losses at the gene ends were 3 bases for V and 8 bases for J; bases not matched to a gene: 9. The CDR3 runs 15 residues. The chain's CDR3 is CASSESGDRGDEQFF. The CDR3 region has the DNA TGTGCCAGCAGTGAGTCAGGAGACAGGGGCGATGAGCAGTTCTTC.

This clonotype was seen many times. The rearrangement joins TRBV5-4 to TRBJ1-1, with 12 bases lining up with TRBD1. This CDR3 is 20 amino acids long. Germline V gene lookup returns CDR1 SGHNT and CDR2 YYREEE (reference sequence). Trimming cost V 4 bases and J 2 bases; bases outside gene matches: 18. The CDR3 DNA is TGTGCCAGCAGCCCCGGGACAGGGGGCTTTTCGTTTGAACCTAACACTGAAGCTTTCTTT. Protein sequence: CASSPGTGGFSFEPNTEAFF.

The chain has TRBV20-1 and TRBJ2-7; D tentatively reads TRBD1 or TRBD2 (7 bases each). From germline, CDR1 is DFQATT and CDR2 SNEGSKA (reference sequence). V dropped 0 bases and J dropped 5 bases, with 17 bases sitting between them. This CDR3 spans 15 amino acids. The CDR3 here is CSARDRGQRDDEQYF. The CDR3 nucleotides read TGCAGTGCTAGAGATAGGGGGCAGCGGGATGACGAGCAGTACTTC.

A few counts support this clonotype. The V call is TRBV2, the J call TRBJ2-3; 7 bases are a match to TRBD2. The CDR3 totals 15 residues. The germline V gene has CDR1 SNHLY and CDR2 FYNNEI. V lost 5 bases and J lost 1; bases outside the gene matches: 6. The DNA for the CDR3 is TGTGCCAGCAGTCAAACTAGCGTGGGCACAGATACGCAGTATTTT. As protein: CASSQTSVGTDTQYF. Together with reference TRBV2 and TRBJ2-3, the CDR3 gives the full variable domain: EPEVTQTPSHQVTQMGQEVILRCVPISNHLYFYWYRQILGQKVEFLVSFYNNEISEKSEIFDDQFSVERPDGSNFTLKIRSTKLEDSAMYFCASSQTSVGTDTQYFGPGTRLTVL.

This clonotype was seen a few times. CDR3 sequence reads: CARRDRDYEQYF. The CDR3 DNA sequence: TGTGCCAGAAGGGACCGCGACTACGAGCAGTACTTC. V is TRBV28 and J is TRBJ2-7; D possibly uses TRBD1 or TRBD2 (5 bases each). Trimming cost V 9 bases and J 3 bases, with 12 bases left between them. CDR3 length: 12 amino acids. Germline loops: CDR1 MDHEN, CDR2 SYDVKM.

Only a few counts were recorded for this clonotype. CDR3 sequence reads: CASSPTGISNQPQHF. For the CDR3, the DNA is TGTGCCAGCAGCCCAACCGGAATTAGCAATCAGCCCCAGCATTTT. This chain joins TRBV9 and TRBJ1-5; D is ambiguous. V lost 4 bases and J lost 0, with 11 bases in between. This CDR3 spans 15 amino acids. Germline loops: CDR1 SGDLS, CDR2 YYNGEE. The full variable domain, its missing parts supplied by reference TRBV9 and TRBJ1-5, is DSGVTQTPKHLITATGQRVTLRCSPRSGDLSVYWYQQSLDQGLQFLIQYYNGEERAKGNILERFSAQQFPDLHSELNLSSLELGDSALYFCASSPTGISNQPQHFGDGTRLSIL.

In this sample, this clonotype turned up a few times. The chain combines TRBV11-2 with TRBJ2-5; 7 positions agree with TRBD2. The CDR3 runs to 14 residues. The trim removed 4 bases at V and 2 bases at J, leaving 4 bases unmatched. CDR1 and CDR2 from the germline V gene are SGHAT and FQNNGV. CDR3 protein: CASSSAGPQETQYF. In DNA form, the CDR3 reads TGTGCCAGCAGCTCAGCGGGACCTCAAGAGACCCAGTACTTC.